This T cell receptor (beta chain) was retrieved from a study of T cell responses to AZD1222 COVID-19 vaccine (TCRdb year 2021). Broadly, across the study: TCR sequencing covered 233 trial participants: 200 to 210 given two doses of AZD1222 and about 26 given two doses of MenACWY control vaccine. Trial participants were enrolled by age into 18-55, 56-69 and 70-plus year subgroups, with approximately 160, 26 and 62 TCR-sequenced participants respectively. What the study reported, not specific to this receptor: The whole spike protein was spanned by vaccine-associated CD4 TCRs, and dominant responses were seen in regions 160-218 and 743-854. In the small 56-69-year group, the increase in depth fell short of significance, most likely because of low power. Conclusions about previously exposed vaccinees were limited because only six AZD1222 recipients were SARS-CoV-2 seropositive at baseline. Because no day 14 peak-response samples were available, repertoires were characterized only after the peak T cell response. Most participants were white British and females outnumbered males, and the authors suggested that clonal diversity may have been underestimated. Reportedly, almost half of the unique spike-specific TCRs recognized epitopes lying outside the regions that are mutated in the B.1.351 and B.1.1.7 variants. A significant rise in spike-specific TCR breadth and depth was observed after two AZD1222 doses relative to day 0 and relative to MenACWY recipients.

The CDR3 regions of human TCRbeta chains were analyzed by immunosequencing. Per the original workflow: Repertoire TCRs were matched against a reference library of SARS-CoV-2-specific TCRs generated with the MIRA antigen-specificity platform. Breadth was defined as the fraction of unique TCRs that were SARS-CoV-2-associated. Depth was defined as the fraction of total T cells that were SARS-CoV-2-associated. Using the MIRA data, each spike-specific TCR was assigned both to the spike region to which the TCR was reactive and to a CD4 or CD8 class. Log10-transformed breadth and depth values were compared by one-way ANOVA with Sidak's multiple comparisons tests. What TCRdb holds here is the immuneACCESS table cut down to in-frame rearrangements. Part of the clones is not present; checked against another copy, under half of the missing clones reflect an unresolved V gene, and the others are unexplained. V and J calls and clone size are as listed in that table; D and trimming were resolved from the DNA. The sample table records some 140,000 clones; over 75% of these occur just once. The ten largest clones capture under 6% of the sample.

The cysteine opens and the phenylalanine closes a CDR3 of 18 amino acids. The only DNA kept is the CDR3, 54 bases in frame from the first base. Here V drops 4 bases and J drops 4 bases, and the junction holds 12 bases not matched to any gene. The germline V gene specifies SGDLS as CDR1 and YYNGEE as CDR2. The time point label of this sample denotes: about 28 days (+/-7) after the second vaccine dose. Because spike-specific TCR depth and breadth did not differ between the two schedules, AZD1222 recipients who got a second dose at roughly 4 weeks were pooled with those who got a second dose at roughly 12 weeks. Vaccinee samples came from UK trials COV001 and COV002, including a single-blind randomized controlled phase 2/3 trial of AZD1222 (ChAdOx1 nCoV-19) in healthy adults. For TCRbeta chain sequencing, PBMC samples from trial participants were taken at day 0 and at day 28 after the second dose. Comment on this clone: The target of this receptor is not known. Base qualities are not at hand, and no much larger clone is one base apart.

This TCR was sampled from an adult who received the AZD1222 COVID-19 vaccine. Sequencing was performed on peripheral blood, taken 28 days after the second AZD1222 dose. In this chain, TRBV9 is recombined with TRBJ2-1; 12 middle bases align to TRBD2. The DNA sequence is as follows: TGTGCCAGCAGCCGGGGGATCGGACTAGCGGGGATATACAATGAGCAGTTCTTC. This translates into CASSRGIGLAGIYNEQFF.